This record looks at one T cell receptor beta chain sequence and its context. Replicate PCRs from sorted subsets contained approximately 220 ng DNA, which is around 30,000 T cell genomes. TCRdb keeps only in-frame clones here, not all; method: immunoSEQ multiplex PCR. The repertoire holds fewer than 1.6 million clones, with 98% as singletons. The germline gives CDR1 MRHNA, CDR2 SNTAGT. This CDR3 is built from 13 residues. Between the trimmed V and J ends, which lost 0 bases and 8 bases, there was a span of 8 bases. This sample was included in a study of shared clonotypes between healthy human individuals.

This TCR was recovered from a young man in good health. Sequenced material: naive CD4+ T cells sorted from blood. Indicated subset: CD45RA+ positively selected. V gene TRBV6-4 combines with J gene TRBJ2-1; D gene unclear. The CDR3 is CASSDSTRDEQFF. The CDR3 coding sequence is TGTGCCAGCAGTGACTCAACTCGTGATGAGCAGTTCTTC.